A selection of T cell receptor beta chains follows, all from one sample in a study of T cells in Graves' hyperthyroidism and ophthalmopathy. A single record per CDR3 protein comes from TCRdb applying MiXCR to the multiplex PCR reads. Of about 590,000 distinct CDR3 sequences in the sample, around 14% were seen once. Sequencing was carried out using blood. The receptors stem from a woman aged 25 to 39 with Graves' hyperthyroidism. Both conserved end residues are part of each CDR3.

V: TRBV10-3; J: TRBJ1-3; CDR3: CAISGKGSSGNTIYF
V: TRBV20-1; J: TRBJ2-1; CDR3: CSASGEPNYNEQFF
V: TRBV20-1; J: TRBJ2-2; CDR3: CSARDHAGRTTGELFF
V: TRBV20-1; J: TRBJ2-1; CDR3: CSVRGRRSYNEQFF
V: TRBV12-3/TRBV12-4; J: TRBJ2-1; CDR3: CASSLAGPDNEQFF
V: TRBV27; J: TRBJ2-7; CDR3: CASSPRQHGEQYF
V: TRBV7-3; J: TRBJ2-1; CDR3: CASSLGGGAGVSDEQFF
V: TRBV6-2/TRBV6-3; J: TRBJ2-1; CDR3: CASSPTTGIAVYGQFF
V: TRBV7-3; J: TRBJ2-2; CDR3: CASSSDANTGELFF
V: TRBV20-1; J: TRBJ2-3; CDR3: CSARDQRDTDTQYF
V: TRBV19; J: TRBJ2-3; CDR3: CASSSRDLTDTQYF
V: TRBV5-1; J: TRBJ2-4; CDR3: CASSLKGAMENIQYF
V: TRBV6-2/TRBV6-3; J: TRBJ2-4; CDR3: CASRLSGSGFGIQYF
V: TRBV5-1; J: TRBJ1-1; CDR3: CASSLGFEAFF
V: TRBV29-1; J: TRBJ2-3; CDR3: CSVEGAGDPTDTQYF
V: TRBV19; J: TRBJ2-7; CDR3: CASNQGRFDEQYF
V: TRBV14; J: TRBJ2-1; CDR3: CASSHGGEQFF
V: TRBV6-5; J: TRBJ2-3; CDR3: CASSYDRGTDTQYF
V: TRBV5-1; J: TRBJ2-3; CDR3: CASSLDPKTNHLTDTQYF
V: TRBV20-1; J: TRBJ1-5; CDR3: CSARDSTQPQHF
V: TRBV3-1; J: TRBJ2-7; CDR3: CASSQDPSRPYYGQYF
V: TRBV12-3/TRBV12-4; J: TRBJ2-7; CDR3: CASSLATGTGSHEQYF
V: TRBV5-1; J: TRBJ2-7; CDR3: CASSLAALARGYEQYF
V: TRBV27; J: TRBJ1-2; CDR3: CASSGPGLRGGYGYTF
V: TRBV19; J: TRBJ2-3; CDR3: CASRLAPGLGTDTQYF
V: TRBV29-1; J: TRBJ2-1; CDR3: CSVEDRRYEQFF
V: TRBV7-9; J: TRBJ2-1; CDR3: CASSHLKSGYNEQFF
V: TRBV10-3; J: TRBJ1-5; CDR3: CAISDRPLNQPQHF
V: TRBV20-1; J: TRBJ2-3; CDR3: CSATAGPSRDTQYF
V: TRBV5-6; J: TRBJ1-3; CDR3: CASSLFFLNSGNTIYF
V: TRBV13; J: TRBJ2-3; CDR3: CASSPPPVRGGRPDTQYF
V: TRBV7-2; J: TRBJ2-7; CDR3: CASSFKAGSYEQYF
V: TRBV12-3/TRBV12-4; J: TRBJ2-7; CDR3: CASSFIGTGGSYEQYF
V: TRBV6-9; J: TRBJ1-1; CDR3: CASSYSTNRGVDTEAFF
V: TRBV11-2; J: TRBJ2-7; CDR3: CASSLNSGTSGTSYEQYF
V: TRBV5-1; J: TRBJ2-3; CDR3: CASSLLQRAGDTQYF
V: TRBV7-2; J: TRBJ2-7; CDR3: CASSPRGGSGYEQYF
V: TRBV2; J: TRBJ1-6; CDR3: CASSGVGSRSPLHF
V: TRBV7-9; J: TRBJ2-1; CDR3: CASSLGGLAGVLKQFF
V: TRBV3-1; J: TRBJ1-2; CDR3: CASSPLEGAVLGYTF
V: TRBV6-1; J: TRBJ1-1; CDR3: CASSYTGVNTEAFF
V: TRBV7-3; J: TRBJ2-1; CDR3: CASSLTGGSGHNEQFF
V: TRBV9; J: TRBJ2-4; CDR3: CASSSDPGTSGSGGNIQYF
V: TRBV28; J: TRBJ1-5; CDR3: CASSWIDSNQPQHF
V: TRBV19; J: TRBJ2-7; CDR3: CASSPRWDRRPPHEQYF
V: TRBV28; J: TRBJ2-7; CDR3: CASSGVEQGSYEQYF
V: TRBV18; J: TRBJ2-1; CDR3: CASTLFTGNEQFF
V: TRBV9; J: TRBJ2-7; CDR3: CASSLGGLAGVYEQYF
V: TRBV24-1; J: TRBJ1-4; CDR3: CATSDTAVKANEKLFF
V: TRBV5-5; J: TRBJ1-5; CDR3: CASNLQLNQPQHF
V: TRBV18; J: TRBJ2-7; CDR3: CASSQGTGSSYEQYF
V: TRBV9; J: TRBJ2-2; CDR3: CASSVAPRLGGASTGELFF
V: TRBV12-3/TRBV12-4; J: TRBJ2-1; CDR3: CASSLGGRAREQFF
V: TRBV11-1; J: TRBJ2-1; CDR3: CASSLWRSYNEQFF
V: TRBV20-1; J: TRBJ2-6; CDR3: CSARGGAGTVVIGANVLTF